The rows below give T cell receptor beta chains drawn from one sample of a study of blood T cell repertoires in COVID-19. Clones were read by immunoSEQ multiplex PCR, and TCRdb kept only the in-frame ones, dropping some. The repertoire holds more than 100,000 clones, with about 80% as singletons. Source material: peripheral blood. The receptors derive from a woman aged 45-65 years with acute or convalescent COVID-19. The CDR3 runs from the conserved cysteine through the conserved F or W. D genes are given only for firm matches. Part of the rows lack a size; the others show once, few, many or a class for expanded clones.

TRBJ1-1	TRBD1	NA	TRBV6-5	TGTGCCAGCAGTCGAAAGGGACAGATGAACACTGAAGCTTTCTTT	CASSRKGQMNTEAFF
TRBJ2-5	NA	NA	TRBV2	TGTGCCAGCAGTGTATGGGGTCGGCAGGGCCAAGAGACCCAGTACTTC	CASSVWGRQGQETQYF
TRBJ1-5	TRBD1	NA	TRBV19	TGTGCCAGTAGTCGAGGGGAAACAGGGGGCAATCAGCCCCAGCATTTT	CASSRGETGGNQPQHF
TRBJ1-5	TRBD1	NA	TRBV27	TGTGCCAGCGGCCGGGACAGTCGGGTTCAGCCCCAGCATTTT	CASGRDSRVQPQHF
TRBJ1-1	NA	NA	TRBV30	TGTGCCTGGTCGAGGGCGGTGAACACTGAAGCTTTCTTT	CAWSRAVNTEAFF
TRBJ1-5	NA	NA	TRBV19	TGTGCCAGTAGTGGTGGGGCAGGGATGCAGCCCCAGCATTTT	CASSGGAGMQPQHF
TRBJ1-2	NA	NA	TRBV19	TGTGCCAGTACTCCGAGACAGCTACTCAACTATGGCTACACCTTC	CASTPRQLLNYGYTF
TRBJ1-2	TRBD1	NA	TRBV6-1	TGTGCCAGCTCTTACGGGACAGTAGCTAACTATGGCTACACCTTC	CASSYGTVANYGYTF
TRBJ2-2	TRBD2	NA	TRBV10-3	TGTGCCATCACTCGGACTAGCGGGGGGGCTAACACCGGGGAGCTGTTTTTT	CAITRTSGGANTGELFF
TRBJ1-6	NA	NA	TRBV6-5	TGTGCCAGCCACGACCGGGGATCCTATAATTCACCCCTCCACTTT	CASHDRGSYNSPLHF
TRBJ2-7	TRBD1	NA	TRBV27	TGTGCCAGCAGTGGGCGGGACAGGGCAACCTACGAGCAGTACTTC	CASSGRDRATYEQYF
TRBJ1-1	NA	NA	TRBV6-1	TGTGCCAGCAGTGATGTGTCAGGGACTGAAGCTTTCTTT	CASSDVSGTEAFF
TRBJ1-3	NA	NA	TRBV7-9	TGTGCCAGCAGCTCCCCGGAGAGCTCTGGAAACACCATATATTTT	CASSSPESSGNTIYF
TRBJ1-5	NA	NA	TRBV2	TGTGCCAGCAGTGATAGGGGGTTGGGCAATCAGCCCCAGCATTTT	CASSDRGLGNQPQHF
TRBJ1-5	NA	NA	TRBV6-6	TGTGCCAGCAATAGGGGTATTCAGCCCCAGCATTTT	CASNRGIQPQHF
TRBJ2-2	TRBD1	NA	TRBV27	TGTGCCAGCAGCCGAGACAGGGGGGTCTTAAGGGAGCTGTTTTTT	CASSRDRGVLRELFF
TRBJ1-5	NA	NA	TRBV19	TGTGCCAGTAGCGAAATGGGGGCTGGTCAGCCCCAGCATTTT	CASSEMGAGQPQHF
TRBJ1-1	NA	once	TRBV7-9	TGTGCCAGCAGCTTAAGCATGAACACTGAAGCTTTCTTT	CASSLSMNTEAFF
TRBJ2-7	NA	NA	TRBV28	TGTGCCAGCAGTTTAAGACAGATGAGCGAGCAGTACTTC	CASSLRQMSEQYF
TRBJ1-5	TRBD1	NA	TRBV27	TGTGCCAGCAGTTTAATAGGGACAGGGGGCTATAGCAATCAGCCCCAGCATTTT	CASSLIGTGGYSNQPQHF
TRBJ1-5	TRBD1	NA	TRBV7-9	TGTGCCAGCAGCTTATCCGGGACAGGGGGCGGATGGAGCAATCAGCCCCAGCATTTT	CASSLSGTGGGWSNQPQHF
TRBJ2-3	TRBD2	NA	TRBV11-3	TGTGCCAGCAGCATAGGGACTAGCGGGGACACAGATACGCAGTATTTT	CASSIGTSGDTDTQYF
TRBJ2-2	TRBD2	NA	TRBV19	TGTGTCAGTAAGGGAGGATATAGCGGGGCTGGCACCGGGGAGCTGTTTTTT	CVSKGGYSGAGTGELFF
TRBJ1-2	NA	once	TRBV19	TGTGCCAGTAGTATCCCCATCGTCGGGATCGGAAACTATGGCTACACCTTC	CASSIPIVGIGNYGYTF
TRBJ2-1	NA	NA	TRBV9	TGTGCCAGCAGCGTAGAAAGCATCTACAATGAGCAGTTCTTC	CASSVESIYNEQFF
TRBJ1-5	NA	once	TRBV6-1	TGTGCCAGCAGTGAAGCGAGGCCCCAGCATTTT	CASSEARPQHF
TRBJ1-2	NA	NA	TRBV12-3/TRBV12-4	TGTGCCAGCAGCCGACAGGCTAACTATGGCTACACCTTC	CASSRQANYGYTF
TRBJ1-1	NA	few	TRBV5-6	TGTGCCAGCAGCTTCACGATTATGGCCAACACTGAAGCTTTCTTT	CASSFTIMANTEAFF